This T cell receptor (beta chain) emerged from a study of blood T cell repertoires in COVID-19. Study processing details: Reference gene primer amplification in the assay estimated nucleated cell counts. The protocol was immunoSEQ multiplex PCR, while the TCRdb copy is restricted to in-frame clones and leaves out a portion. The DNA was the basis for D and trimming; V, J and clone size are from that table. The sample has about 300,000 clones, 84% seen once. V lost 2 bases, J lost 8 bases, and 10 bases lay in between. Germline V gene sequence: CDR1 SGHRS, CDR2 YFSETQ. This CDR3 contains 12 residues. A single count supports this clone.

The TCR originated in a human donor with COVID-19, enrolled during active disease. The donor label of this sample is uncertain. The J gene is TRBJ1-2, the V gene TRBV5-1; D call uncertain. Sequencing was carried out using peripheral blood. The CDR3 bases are TGCGCCAGCAGCTTCGACTCCCCAGGCTACACCTTC. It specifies CASSFDSPGYTF. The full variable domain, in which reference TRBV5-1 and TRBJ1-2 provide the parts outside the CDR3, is KAGVTQTPRYLIKTRGQQVTLSCSPISGHRSVSWYQQTPGQGLQFLFEYFSETQRNKGNFPGRFSGRQFSNSRSEMNVSTLELGDSALYLCASSFDSPGYTFGSGTRLTVV.